This T cell receptor (beta chain) is drawn from a study of blood T cell repertoires in COVID-19. For the study at large: Sites across the United States, Italy and Spain contributed samples from acute and convalescent COVID-19. Sources were T cells, B-cell-depleted T cells, or PBMCs; the material itself was cDNA or gDNA.

Per the original methods: Using reference gene primer amplification, nucleated cell counts were estimated. Sequencing used immunoSEQ multiplex PCR; TCRdb keeps in-frame clones, though not all of them. The DNA was the basis for D and trimming; V, J and clone size are from that table. The sample has 400,000 to 550,000 clones; 85% to 90% are singletons. The CDR3 has 14 amino acids. V was pared by 3 bases and J by 4 bases, with 12 bases between. Germline V gene data show CDR1 as MDHEN and CDR2 as SYDVKM. The sequencing input was peripheral blood. The V call is TRBV28, the J call TRBJ2-5; TRBD1 might be the D (5 bases). The clonotype comes from a woman aged 25-40 years with acute or convalescent COVID-19. For the CDR3, the DNA is TGTGCCAGCAGTTTCCAGGGTCTTCGAGAGACCCAGTACTTC. Translated, it gives CASSFQGLRETQYF.